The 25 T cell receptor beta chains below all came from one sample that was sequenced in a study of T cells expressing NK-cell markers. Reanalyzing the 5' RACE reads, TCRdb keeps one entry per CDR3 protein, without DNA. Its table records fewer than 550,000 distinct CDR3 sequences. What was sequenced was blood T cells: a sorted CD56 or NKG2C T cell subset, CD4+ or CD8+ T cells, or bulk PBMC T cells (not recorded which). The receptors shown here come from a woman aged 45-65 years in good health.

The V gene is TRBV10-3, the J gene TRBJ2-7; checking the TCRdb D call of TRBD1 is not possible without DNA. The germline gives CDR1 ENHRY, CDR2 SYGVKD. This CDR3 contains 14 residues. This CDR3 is CAISEQGGGYEQYF.

CDR3 sequence: CASSYGPQGILIEQYF. The chain is built from TRBV6-6 and TRBJ2-7; lacking DNA, the TRBD1 call made by TCRdb goes unchecked. The germline gives CDR1 MNHNY, CDR2 SVGAGI (reference sequence). This CDR3 contains 16 residues.

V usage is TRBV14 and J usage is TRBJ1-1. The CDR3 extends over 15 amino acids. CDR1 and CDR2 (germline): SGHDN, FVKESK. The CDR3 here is CASSQIRAMNTEAFF. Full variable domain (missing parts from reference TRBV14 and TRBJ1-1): EAGVTQFPSHSVIEKGQTVTLRCDPISGHDNLYWYRRVMGKEIKFLLHFVKESKQDESGMPNNRFLAERTGGTYSTLKVQPAELEDSGVYFCASSQIRAMNTEAFFGQGTRLTVV.

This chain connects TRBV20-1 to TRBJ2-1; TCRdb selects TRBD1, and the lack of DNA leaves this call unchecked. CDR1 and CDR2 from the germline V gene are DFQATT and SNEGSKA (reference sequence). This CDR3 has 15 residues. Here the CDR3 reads CSATPFRGSYNEQFF.

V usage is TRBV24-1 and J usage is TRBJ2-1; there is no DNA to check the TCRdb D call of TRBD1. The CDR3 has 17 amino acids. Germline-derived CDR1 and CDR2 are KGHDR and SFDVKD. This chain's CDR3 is CATSDPGQRGSYNEQFF.

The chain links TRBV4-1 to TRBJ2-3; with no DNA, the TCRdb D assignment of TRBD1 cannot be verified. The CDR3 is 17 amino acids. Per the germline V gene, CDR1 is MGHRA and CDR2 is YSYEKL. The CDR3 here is CASSSGGTGGSSDTQYF.

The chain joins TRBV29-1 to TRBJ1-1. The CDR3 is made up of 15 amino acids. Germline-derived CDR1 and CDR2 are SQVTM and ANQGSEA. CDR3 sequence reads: CSVREGGSMNTEAFF.

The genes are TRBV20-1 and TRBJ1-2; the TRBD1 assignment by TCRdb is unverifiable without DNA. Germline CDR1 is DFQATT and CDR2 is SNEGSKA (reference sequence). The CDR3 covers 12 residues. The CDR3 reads CSGHRGNYGYTF.

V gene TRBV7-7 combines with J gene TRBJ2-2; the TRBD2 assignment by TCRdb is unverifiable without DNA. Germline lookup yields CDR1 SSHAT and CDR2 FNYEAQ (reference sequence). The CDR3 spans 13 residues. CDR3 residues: CASSFGAGGELFF.

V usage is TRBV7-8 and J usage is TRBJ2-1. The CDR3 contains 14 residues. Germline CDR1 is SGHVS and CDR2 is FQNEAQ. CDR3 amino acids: CASSLVFRLGEQFF.

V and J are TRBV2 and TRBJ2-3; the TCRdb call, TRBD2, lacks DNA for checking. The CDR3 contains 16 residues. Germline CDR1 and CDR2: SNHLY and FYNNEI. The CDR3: CASSERAGEGTDTQYF. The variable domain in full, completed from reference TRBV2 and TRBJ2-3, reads EPEVTQTPSHQVTQMGQEVILRCVPISNHLYFYWYRQILGQKVEFLVSFYNNEISEKSEIFDDQFSVERPDGSNFTLKIRSTKLEDSAMYFCASSERAGEGTDTQYFGPGTRLTVL.

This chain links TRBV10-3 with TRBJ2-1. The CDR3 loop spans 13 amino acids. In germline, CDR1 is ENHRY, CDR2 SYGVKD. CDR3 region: CAITQPVFHEQFF.

CDR3 sequence reads: CASSLRSGRVDTQYF. V is TRBV7-3 and J is TRBJ2-3; TCRdb returns TRBD2, unconfirmable since there is no DNA. The CDR3 totals 15 residues. Germline loops: CDR1 SGHTA, CDR2 FQGTGA.

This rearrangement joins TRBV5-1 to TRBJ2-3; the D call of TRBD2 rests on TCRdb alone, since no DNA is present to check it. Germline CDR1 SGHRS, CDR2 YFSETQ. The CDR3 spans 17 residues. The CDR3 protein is CASSLGGAGDLTDTQYF.

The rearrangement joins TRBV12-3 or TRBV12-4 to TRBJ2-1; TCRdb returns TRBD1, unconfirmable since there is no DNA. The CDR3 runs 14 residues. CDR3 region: CASRRDTSYNEQFF.

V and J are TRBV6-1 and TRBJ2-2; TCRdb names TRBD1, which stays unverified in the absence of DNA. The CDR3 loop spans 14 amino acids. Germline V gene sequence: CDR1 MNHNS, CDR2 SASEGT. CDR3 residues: CAIREGPGTGELFF.

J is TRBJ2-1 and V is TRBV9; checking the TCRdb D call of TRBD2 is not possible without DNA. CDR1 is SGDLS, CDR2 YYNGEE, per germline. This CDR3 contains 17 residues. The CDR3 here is CASSDRPGREGLGEQFF.

This CDR3 reads CASSGGLGNTGELFF. This chain links TRBV2 with TRBJ2-2; as DNA is missing, the TRBD1 call by TCRdb cannot be tested. CDR1 and CDR2 (germline): SNHLY, FYNNEI. This CDR3 is built from 15 residues.

Here the CDR3 reads CSVVYSNYGYTF. The V call is TRBV29-1, the J call TRBJ1-2. This CDR3 is 12 amino acids long. Germline CDR1 is SQVTM and CDR2 is ANQGSEA.

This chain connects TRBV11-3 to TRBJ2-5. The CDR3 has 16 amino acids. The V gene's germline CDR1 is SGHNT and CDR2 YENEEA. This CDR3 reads CASSATLQLLGETQYF.

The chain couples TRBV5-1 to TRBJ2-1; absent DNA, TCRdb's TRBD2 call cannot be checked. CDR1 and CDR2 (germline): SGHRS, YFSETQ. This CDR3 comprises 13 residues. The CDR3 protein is CASSSLQSNEQFF.

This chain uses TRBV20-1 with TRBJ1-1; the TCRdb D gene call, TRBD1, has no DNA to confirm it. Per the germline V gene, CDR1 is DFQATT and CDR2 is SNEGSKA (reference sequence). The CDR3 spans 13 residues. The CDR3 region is CSATNPQGVRAFF.

CDR3 loop: CSAKGVGYGYTF. The rearrangement links TRBV20-1 to TRBJ1-2. This CDR3 has 12 amino acids. The germline gives CDR1 DFQATT, CDR2 SNEGSKA (reference sequence).

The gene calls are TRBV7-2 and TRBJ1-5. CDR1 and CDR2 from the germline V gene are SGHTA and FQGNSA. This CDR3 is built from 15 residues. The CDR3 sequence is CASSLVASDNQPQHF.

CDR3 loop: CASSLGTSGMKTQYF. V usage is TRBV12-3 or TRBV12-4 and J usage is TRBJ2-5; there is no DNA to check the TCRdb D call of TRBD2. CDR3 length: 15 residues.